The 3 T cell receptor beta chains in this list originate from one sample, sequenced in a study of blood T cell repertoires in COVID-19. Data came from immunoSEQ multiplex PCR; TCRdb stores just in-frame clones and leaves some out. This table holds 270,000 or so clones, roughly nine tenths found once. Material: peripheral blood. The source of these receptors is a woman in her thirties with COVID-19, enrolled during active disease.

This chain uses TRBV29-1 with TRBJ2-4; D possibly corresponds to TRBD1 (6 bases). Germline CDR1 and CDR2: SQVTM and ANQGSEA. The CDR3 spans 14 residues. V was trimmed by 1 base and J by 7 bases, leaving 14 bases between them. Written as DNA, the CDR3 is TGCAGCGTTGAAGCCTGGGGTCAGGGGAACATTCAGTACTTC. Protein sequence: CSVEAWGQGNIQYF.

The chain couples TRBV29-1 to TRBJ2-5, with 8 bases fitting TRBD1. CDR3 length: 13 amino acids. Looked up from germline, CDR1 is SQVTM and CDR2 is ANQGSEA. J gave up 5 bases and V 6 bases, and 8 bases lay outside the gene matches. CDR3 DNA sequence: TGCAGCGTCGCGGGACAGGCCGTGGAGACCCAGTACTTC. It translates to CSVAGQAVETQYF.

The gene calls are TRBV27 and TRBJ1-2; D is ambiguous. Germline V CDR1 and CDR2: MNHEY, SMNVEV (reference sequence). CDR3 size: 13 residues. V dropped 5 bases and J dropped 8 bases, with 15 bases sitting between them. DNA for the CDR3: TGTGCCAGCAGTGAGTGGAGAAGAGGGGGCTACACCTTC. Translating gives CASSEWRRGGYTF.